This TCR beta chain was recorded in a study of cytomegalovirus exposure and HLA in healthy donors. This clone was detected only a few times. With 60 Vbeta and 13 Jbeta primers, the PCR was carried out. Method: immunoSEQ multiplex PCR; TCRdb's copy keeps in-frame clones and lacks some. Of under 250,000 clones in the sample, under 85% were seen once. The TCR comes from a woman aged 45-60 years in good health and CMV-seropositive. Sequenced input: PBMCs.

CDR3 residues: CASSQGQADEKLFF. As DNA, the CDR3 is TGTGCCAGCAGTCAGGGACAGGCAGATGAAAAACTGTTTTTT. V usage is TRBV6-6 and J usage is TRBJ1-4, with 8 bases fitting TRBD1. The CDR3 spans 14 residues. Losses at the gene ends were 5 bases for V and 6 bases for J; bases not matched to a gene: 5. Germline V gene lookup returns CDR1 MNHNY and CDR2 SVGAGI (reference sequence).